The next 17 T cell receptor beta chains were all read from a single sample in a study of cytomegalovirus exposure and HLA in healthy donors. Primers included in the PCR were 60 Vbeta and 13 Jbeta primers. Repertoires were generated with immunoSEQ multiplex PCR, while TCRdb's copy carries only in-frame clones and drops some. This specimen shows around 52,000 clones; the ten leading clones hold approximately 10%. The source material was PBMCs. The receptors stem from a woman in her fifties or sixties in good health and CMV-seropositive.

The rearrangement joins TRBV6-4 to TRBJ1-2; 8 nucleotides match TRBD1. Germline V gene sequence: CDR1 MRHNA, CDR2 SNTAGT. Trimming cost V 6 bases and J 7 bases; bases outside gene matches: 13. This CDR3 region has 15 residues. In nucleotides, the CDR3 is TGTGCCAGCAGCCCTACAGGGGGTCCCTCGGGTGGCTACACCTTC. Translating it yields CASSPTGGPSGGYTF.

The chain carries TRBV14 and TRBJ1-2, with TRBD1 matching 7 bases. The CDR3 sequence is 13 residues long. Germline V gives CDR1 SGHDN, CDR2 FVKESK. Germline trimming cut 4 bases from V and 3 bases from J; bases unmatched to any gene: 2. CDR3 bases: TGTGCCAGCAGCCCAGACAGGGACTATGGCTACACCTTC. This translates into CASSPDRDYGYTF.

This chain joins TRBV19 and TRBJ1-5, with 7 bases identical to TRBD1. CDR1 and CDR2 from the germline V gene are LNHDA and SQIVND (reference sequence). V trimming: 7 bases; J trimming: 4 bases; junction bases outside the gene matches: 10. The CDR3 is made up of 15 amino acids. CDR3 DNA: TGTGCCAGTAAGATAGTCGAGGGGGCAAATCAGCCCCAGCATTTT. Protein product: CASKIVEGANQPQHF.

This rearrangement joins TRBV9 to TRBJ2-2; D perhaps matches TRBD1 (6 bases). V lost 4 bases, J lost 6 bases, and 22 bases lay in between. Germline V gives CDR1 SGDLS, CDR2 YYNGEE. The CDR3 extends over 17 amino acids. As DNA, the CDR3 is TGTGCCAGCAGCTTCCGGGGACAAACAGGGCAGGCCGGGGAGCTGTTTTTT. Translated, it gives CASSFRGQTGQAGELFF.

This sequence joins TRBV11-2 and TRBJ2-7, with 16 nucleotides matching TRBD2. From germline, CDR1 is SGHAT and CDR2 FQNNGV. The CDR3 loop spans 15 amino acids. The J segment lost 6 bases and the V segment lost 5 bases, leaving 4 bases of the junction unmatched. CDR3 in DNA: TGTGCCAGCAGCGGGACTAGCGGGAGGGGAGGCGAGCAGTACTTC. Translation: CASSGTSGRGGEQYF. Full variable domain (rest looked up from reference TRBV11-2 and TRBJ2-7): EAGVAQSPRYKIIEKRQSVAFWCNPISGHATLYWYQQILGQGPKLLIQFQNNGVVDDSQLPKDRFSAERLKGVDSTLKIQPAKLEDSAVYLCASSGTSGRGGEQYFGPGTRLTVT.

V usage is TRBV9 and J usage is TRBJ2-1, with a possible D match to TRBD2 (5 bases). The V end lost 0 bases, the J end lost 8 bases, and 9 bases lay between the germline ends. The CDR3 has 13 residues. CDR1 is SGDLS and CDR2 is YYNGEE in the germline V gene. The CDR3 protein is CASSVAWRDEQFF. The CDR3 coding sequence is TGTGCCAGCAGCGTAGCTTGGCGGGATGAGCAGTTCTTC.

V is TRBV28 and J is TRBJ1-2, with 9 bases matching TRBD1. Germline V gives CDR1 MDHEN, CDR2 SYDVKM. The CDR3 runs to 12 residues. The V and J ends lost 8 bases and 8 bases, in that order; junction bases with no gene match: 6. The DNA for the CDR3 is TGTGCCAGCCGGACAGGGGCGGGGGGCTACACCTTC. It codes for CASRTGAGGYTF.

This chain connects TRBV5-1 to TRBJ2-2, with TRBD2 as a possible D gene (6 bases). Per germline, CDR1 SGHRS and CDR2 YFSETQ. Trimming removed 6 bases from V and 5 bases from J, with 17 bases in between. This CDR3 contains 15 residues. This CDR3 reads CASTLGTLGTGELFF. The DNA of the CDR3 is TGCGCCAGCACCCTCGGGACTCTGGGGACCGGGGAGCTGTTTTTT.

This chain links TRBV28 with TRBJ1-4; D remains ambiguous. This CDR3 spans 13 amino acids. CDR1 and CDR2 (germline): MDHEN, SYDVKM. V lost 6 bases and J lost 7, with 12 bases in between. The DNA for the CDR3 is TGTGCCAGCAGCTCCAGGATGATTGAAAAACTGTTTTTT. Protein sequence: CASSSRMIEKLFF.

The chain carries TRBV7-2 and TRBJ2-7, with D tentatively TRBD2 (6 bases). This CDR3 spans 14 amino acids. Germline CDR1 is SGHTA and CDR2 is FQGNSA. Trimming left V 3 bases short and J 5 bases short, with 14 bases between. The DNA of the CDR3 is TGTGCCAGCAGCTTTGGGAGGACGAGCCACGAGCAGTACTTC. Its protein product is CASSFGRTSHEQYF.

The CDR3 loop reads CAWGERGLSSYNEQFF. Written as DNA, the CDR3 is TGTGCCTGGGGGGAGCGGGGGCTGAGCTCCTACAATGAGCAGTTCTTC. V and J are TRBV30 and TRBJ2-1, with 8 nucleotides matching TRBD2. J lost 0 bases, V lost 5 bases, and 9 bases had no gene match. CDR1 is GTSNPN and CDR2 is SVGIG in the germline V gene (reference sequence). This CDR3 region has 16 residues.

The chain employs TRBV2 and TRBJ2-3; weak D call: TRBD2 (5 bases). The CDR3 is 15 amino acids. Germline-derived CDR1 and CDR2 are SNHLY and FYNNEI. Trimming pared 2 bases from V and 0 bases from J, leaving 9 bases between. The CDR3: CASSEPGRSTDTQYF. The CDR3 nucleotides are TGTGCCAGCAGTGAACCGGGGAGAAGCACAGATACGCAGTATTTT.

The rearrangement joins TRBV28 to TRBJ2-7, with D uncertain. CDR3 length: 12 amino acids. Germline loops: CDR1 MDHEN, CDR2 SYDVKM. V was trimmed by 5 bases and J by 3 bases, leaving 8 bases between them. DNA of the CDR3: TGTGCCAGCAGTCCCCCCCTCTACGAGCAGTACTTC. Translation: CASSPPLYEQYF.

The chain joins TRBV6-5 to TRBJ1-1, with a tentative D call TRBD1 (5 bases). V was trimmed by 2 bases and J by 6 bases, leaving 16 bases between them. The germline V gene has CDR1 MNHEY and CDR2 SVGAGI. This CDR3 comprises 15 residues. For the CDR3, the DNA is TGTGCCAGCAGTTACGGGGCAGGGCTTAGGGCTGAAGCTTTCTTT. It specifies CASSYGAGLRAEAFF.

The rearrangement joins TRBV2 to TRBJ2-1, with TRBD2 matching over 13 bases. V was pared by 1 base and J by 12 bases, with 6 bases of the junction left unmatched. Per germline, CDR1 SNHLY and CDR2 FYNNEI. The CDR3 covers 15 residues. CDR3 bases: TGTGCCAGCAGTGAAGACGGACTAGCGGGAGCGGGGCAGTTCTTC. As protein: CASSEDGLAGAGQFF.

The rearrangement links TRBV6-5 to TRBJ1-4; D perhaps matches TRBD1 (5 bases). The CDR3 has 13 residues. CDR1 MNHEY and CDR2 SVGAGI come from the germline V gene. The V end lost 2 bases, the J end lost 8 bases, and 9 bases lay between the germline ends. The CDR3 nucleotides read TGTGCCAGCAGTTACGTGGGGGGAGAAAAACTGTTTTTT. This gives the protein CASSYVGGEKLFF.

CDR3 sequence reads: CASSPLRVNTQYF. The DNA of the CDR3 is TGTGCCAGCAGCCCCTTGAGGGTAAATACGCAGTATTTT. The chain has TRBV11-2 and TRBJ2-3, with D tentatively TRBD2 (5 bases). V lost 5 bases and J lost 7, with 13 bases in between. Germline CDR1 reads SGHAT; CDR2 reads FQNNGV. The CDR3 totals 13 residues. Full variable domain (missing parts from reference TRBV11-2 and TRBJ2-3): EAGVAQSPRYKIIEKRQSVAFWCNPISGHATLYWYQQILGQGPKLLIQFQNNGVVDDSQLPKDRFSAERLKGVDSTLKIQPAKLEDSAVYLCASSPLRVNTQYFGPGTRLTVL.